A single sample is the source of the 12 T cell receptor beta chains below, sequenced in a study of blood T cell repertoires in COVID-19. Profiled with immunoSEQ multiplex PCR; TCRdb holds only in-frame clones, not every one. The profile shows hundreds of thousands of clones, under 90% of them singletons. The source material was peripheral blood. Receptor source: a man in his 60s who had recovered from COVID-19.

The chain combines TRBV6-5 with TRBJ1-2; the match to TRBD1 covers 8 bases. The CDR3 runs to 14 residues. From germline, CDR1 is MNHEY and CDR2 SVGAGI. With 6 bases clipped from V and 5 bases from J, the junction kept 8 bases outside the gene matches. CDR3: CASRSAGGGYGYTF. The CDR3 DNA reads as TGTGCCAGCAGAAGTGCAGGGGGCGGTTATGGCTACACCTTC.

The chain links TRBV24-1 to TRBJ2-1, with 11 bases that match TRBD2. V was pared by 6 bases and J by 9 bases, with 3 bases of the junction left unmatched. Germline assignment: CDR1 KGHDR and CDR2 SFDVKD. The CDR3 consists of 13 residues. CDR3 nucleotides: TGTGCCACCAGTATAGCGGGAGGGAGTGAGCAGTTCTTC. The encoded protein is CATSIAGGSEQFF.

This chain uses TRBV7-3 with TRBJ2-2; 7 nucleotides align to TRBD1. The CDR3 is made up of 19 amino acids. V dropped 1 base and J dropped 5; count of bases not matched to a gene: 16. CDR1 is SGHTA, CDR2 FQGTGA, per germline. CDR3 protein: CASSLMGYNKGAKTGELFF. CDR3 nucleotide sequence: TGTGCCAGCAGCTTAATGGGCTATAATAAGGGGGCAAAAACCGGGGAGCTGTTTTTT.

DNA for the CDR3: TGTGCCAGTCTAGCGGGAGGGTACGAGCAGTACTTC. Translated, it gives CASLAGGYEQYF. V usage is TRBV2 and J usage is TRBJ2-7, with 12 bases lining up with TRBD2. CDR1 is SNHLY and CDR2 is FYNNEI in the germline V gene. The CDR3 loop spans 12 amino acids. J was trimmed by 4 bases and V by 9 bases; bases with no gene match: 1. The variable domain in full, completed from reference TRBV2 and TRBJ2-7, reads EPEVTQTPSHQVTQMGQEVILRCVPISNHLYFYWYRQILGQKVEFLVSFYNNEISEKSEIFDDQFSVERPDGSNFTLKIRSTKLEDSAMYFCASLAGGYEQYFGPGTRLTVT.

The V and J genes are TRBV5-6 and TRBJ2-6, with 14 positions matching TRBD2. Germline-derived CDR1 and CDR2 are SGHDT and YYEEEE. The CDR3 consists of 18 residues. The ends lost 5 bases at V and 1 base at J; junction bases unmatched: 5. This chain's CDR3 is CASSFGLAGGSGANVLTF. CDR3 DNA: TGTGCCAGCAGTTTTGGACTAGCGGGGGGTTCTGGGGCCAACGTCCTGACTTTC.

This clone was observed a single time. The chain uses TRBV27 and TRBJ1-3; D ambiguous. The germline gives CDR1 MNHEY, CDR2 SMNVEV (reference sequence). The CDR3 is 14 amino acids. The ends were cut back, 4 bases at V and 2 bases at J, with 9 bases in the middle. CDR3 sequence reads: CASSSTGTGNTIYF. As DNA, the CDR3 is TGTGCCAGCAGTTCGACCGGGACTGGAAACACCATATATTTT.

J is TRBJ1-1 and V is TRBV28, with D perhaps matching TRBD1 (6 bases). This CDR3 is 14 amino acids long. Between the trimmed V and J ends, which lost 5 bases and 6 bases, there was a span of 16 bases. Germline V gives CDR1 MDHEN, CDR2 SYDVKM. CDR3 region: CASSPAGEIPEAFF. The CDR3 DNA is TGTGCCAGCAGTCCCGCAGGGGAGATCCCTGAAGCTTTCTTT.

V gene TRBV11-2 combines with J gene TRBJ2-1, with D possibly being TRBD2 (6 bases). V was shortened by 0 bases and J by 1 base, with 10 bases between the two germline ends. This CDR3 has 16 amino acids. Germline V gene data show CDR1 as SGHAT and CDR2 as FQNNGV. The CDR3 DNA is TGTGCCAGCAGCTTAGAGGCTAGCGAGTCCTACAATGAGCAGTTCTTC. Amino acids: CASSLEASESYNEQFF.

The chain carries TRBV9 and TRBJ2-5; 11 nucleotides align to TRBD1. In germline, CDR1 is SGDLS, CDR2 YYNGEE. This CDR3 comprises 17 residues. After removal of 0 bases from V and 5 bases from J, the junction contained 9 bases not matched to a gene. In nucleotides, the CDR3 is TGTGCCAGCAGCGTAGTAGGGACAGGGGGGGCACGGGAGACCCAGTACTTC. It translates to CASSVVGTGGARETQYF.

The sample holds one count of this clone. The chain carries TRBV12-5 and TRBJ2-5; D perhaps matches TRBD1 (5 bases). V shed 5 bases and J shed 2 bases, with 15 bases lying between them. The CDR3 covers 15 residues. CDR1 is LGHNT, CDR2 FRNRAP, per germline. The CDR3 is CASGPAVGAQETQYF. CDR3 nucleotides: TGTGCTAGTGGTCCCGCCGTAGGGGCTCAAGAGACCCAGTACTTC.

This chain connects TRBV27 to TRBJ1-2; 9 bases line up with TRBD1. Unmatched junction bases numbered 4, after V lost 5 bases and J lost 6 bases. Germline V gene lookup returns CDR1 MNHEY and CDR2 SMNVEV (reference sequence). The CDR3 sequence is 13 residues long. CDR3 DNA: TGTGCCAGCAGTAACCGGGACAGGGATGGCTACACCTTC. Translated: CASSNRDRDGYTF.

The chain recombines TRBV4-3 with TRBJ1-3; D unclear. Germline V gives CDR1 LGHNA, CDR2 YSLEER. V dropped 8 bases and J dropped 0 bases, with 26 bases sitting between them. This CDR3 spans 19 amino acids. DNA of the CDR3: TGCGCCAGCTCCAAGAGGGCACCGATAGGCGGACCCTCTGGAAACACCATATATTTT. Amino acid sequence: CASSKRAPIGGPSGNTIYF.